This T cell receptor (beta chain) was recorded in a study of blood T cells in healthy people across ages. Then a second PCR, running roughly 7 to 11 cycles, was carried out with a sample-barcoded 5' primer and a J-beta primer mix. All samples yielded 3 million or more CDR3-containing paired-end reads. TCRdb passed the 5' RACE reads through MiXCR, listing each CDR3 protein once. The profile shows more than 1,400,000 distinct CDR3 sequences, 42% of them singletons. The clonotype originates from a woman aged 18 to 35 in good health. The sequencing input was blood.

For the CDR3, the DNA is TGTGCCAGCACCAGGACAGGGGGCTCCGGGGAGCTGTTTTTT. Translation: CASTRTGGSGELFF. The V and J genes are TRBV7-2 and TRBJ2-2, with 11 positions matching TRBD1. Trimming at V came to 7 bases and at J to 6 bases, leaving 4 bases not matched to a gene. Looked up from germline, CDR1 is SGHTA and CDR2 is FQGNSA. The CDR3 extends over 14 amino acids.